Listed below are T cell receptor beta chains from one sample, sequenced in a study of T cell repertoires in ileal Crohn's disease. The protocol was immunoSEQ multiplex PCR, while the TCRdb copy is restricted to in-frame clones and leaves out a portion. The sample lists about 10,000 clones; around 80% were seen once. The specimen sequenced was ileal tissue. The receptors originated from an adult with Crohn's disease. Both conserved end residues are part of each CDR3. Each record gives: V gene, J gene, clone size, D gene, CDR3 protein, CDR3 DNA. D genes are given only for firm matches. Some rows have no size entry. The others give once, few or many, or a class for an expanded clone.

TRBV21-1,TRBJ1-1,few,.,CASSKEAGNTEAFF,TGTGCCAGCAGCAAAGAAGCAGGGAACACTGAAGCTTTCTTT
TRBV4-1,TRBJ1-2,.,TRBD1,CASSQGPGTGGNYGYTF,TGCGCCAGCAGCCAAGGCCCCGGGACAGGGGGTAACTATGGCTACACCTTC
TRBV7-9,TRBJ1-6,.,.,CASSLALSGSGNSPLHF,TGTGCCAGCAGCTTAGCGCTTTCGGGATCCGGTAATTCACCCCTCCACTTT
TRBV6-6,TRBJ2-4,.,TRBD1,CASSYSWTGDQNIQYF,TGTGCCAGCAGTTACTCCTGGACAGGGGATCAAAACATTCAGTACTTC
TRBV28,TRBJ2-3,once,TRBD1,CDSSPSRTGGKDTQYF,TGTGACTCCTCACCATCGAGGACAGGGGGCAAAGATACGCAGTATTTT
TRBV27,TRBJ1-1,.,.,CASSLAMNTEAFF,TGTGCCAGCAGTTTAGCTATGAACACTGAAGCTTTCTTT
TRBV6-5,TRBJ1-3,.,TRBD1,CASSYRDRGSGNTIYF,TGTGCCAGCAGTTACCGGGACAGGGGCTCTGGAAACACCATATATTTT
TRBV30,TRBJ1-1,.,.,CAWSEEGITEAFF,TGTGCCTGGAGTGAGGAGGGAATCACTGAAGCTTTCTTT
TRBV5-1,TRBJ2-5,.,TRBD1,CASSWDRGPTQYF,TGCGCCAGCAGCTGGGACAGGGGCCCAACCCAGTACTTC
TRBV30,TRBJ2-2,.,.,CAWSGAGRTGELFF,TGTGCCTGGAGTGGGGCAGGCCGCACCGGGGAGCTGTTTTTT
TRBV15,TRBJ1-5,.,TRBD1,CATSRGDRGLQPQHF,TGTGCCACCAGCAGGGGGGACAGGGGGCTTCAGCCCCAGCATTTT
TRBV27,TRBJ2-3,few,TRBD2,CASRVSGRALSTDTQYF,TGTGCCAGCAGGGTCAGCGGGAGGGCCCTAAGCACAGATACGCAGTATTTT
TRBV5-5,TRBJ1-2,.,TRBD1,CASTGQGRTVLGHHGYTF,TGTGCCAGCACTGGACAGGGAAGGACGGTTCTAGGTCACCATGGCTACACCTTC
TRBV5-4,TRBJ2-6,medium-sized,.,CASSPGGANVLTF,TGTGCCAGCAGCCCGGGAGGGGCCAACGTCCTGACTTTC
TRBV2,TRBJ2-7,.,TRBD1,CASKRTGPYEQYF,TGTGCCAGCAAGCGGACAGGGCCTTACGAGCAGTACTTC
TRBV18,TRBJ1-2,.,TRBD1,CASSPGTGAILGYGYTF,TGTGCCAGCTCACCAGGGACAGGGGCCATTTTAGGATATGGCTACACCTTC
TRBV5-4,TRBJ2-1,.,.,CASSLAGRYYNEQFF,TGTGCCAGCAGCTTGGCGGGGAGATACTACAATGAGCAGTTCTTC
TRBV14,TRBJ1-4,.,.,CASSSFQGLNEKLFF,TGTGCCAGCAGCTCTTTTCAGGGACTTAATGAAAAACTGTTTTTT
TRBV7-3,TRBJ2-1,.,.,CASSLLAGLNEQFF,TGTGCCAGCAGCTTACTGGCGGGACTCAATGAGCAGTTCTTC
TRBV28,TRBJ2-1,.,TRBD2,CASSSLGLAGGIEQFF,TGTGCCAGCAGTTCCCTGGGACTAGCGGGGGGAATTGAGCAGTTCTTC
TRBV9,TRBJ1-3,.,.,CASSVHGSGNTIYF,TGTGCCAGCAGCGTACATGGCTCCGGAAACACCATATATTTT
TRBV5-4,TRBJ1-2,few,.,CASSQDMGNYGYTF,TGTGCCAGCAGCCAGGACATGGGCAACTATGGCTACACCTTC